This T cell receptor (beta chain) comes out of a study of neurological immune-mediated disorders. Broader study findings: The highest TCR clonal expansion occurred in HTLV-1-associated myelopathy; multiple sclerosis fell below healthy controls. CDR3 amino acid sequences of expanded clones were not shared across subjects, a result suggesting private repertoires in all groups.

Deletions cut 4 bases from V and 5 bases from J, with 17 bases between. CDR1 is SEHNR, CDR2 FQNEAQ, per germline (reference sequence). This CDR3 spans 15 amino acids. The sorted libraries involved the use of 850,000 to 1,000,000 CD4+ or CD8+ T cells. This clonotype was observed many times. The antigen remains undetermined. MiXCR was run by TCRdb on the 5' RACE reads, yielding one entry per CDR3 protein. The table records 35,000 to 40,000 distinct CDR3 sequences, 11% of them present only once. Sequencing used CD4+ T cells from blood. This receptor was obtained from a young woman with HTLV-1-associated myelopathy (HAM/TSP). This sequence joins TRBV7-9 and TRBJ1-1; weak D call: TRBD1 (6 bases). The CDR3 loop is CASSSPAGGTTEAFF. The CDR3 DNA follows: TGTGCCAGCAGCTCCCCGGCGGGGGGCACGACTGAAGCTTTCTTT.